This T cell receptor (beta chain) was sequenced for a study of breast tumors, draining lymph nodes, adjacent tissues. Germline V CDR1 and CDR2: DFQATT, SNEGSKA (reference sequence). The CDR3 is 13 residues long. The ends were cut back, 2 bases at V and 1 base at J, with 8 bases in the middle. TCRdb reprocessed the multiplex PCR reads with MiXCR, giving one entry per CDR3 protein. The table has 150,000 or so distinct CDR3 sequences, 30% to 40% seen once. Breast cancer patients provided tissue from their axillary draining lymph nodes. This TCR was sampled from a female donor with breast cancer. Some clones in this sample may be carry-over from other donors' samples. The chain recombines TRBV20-1 with TRBJ1-1; D unclear. Sequencing used axillary lymph node tissue. Written as DNA, the CDR3 is TGCAGTGCTAGAAAAGGGTGGAACACTGAAGCTTTCTTT. Translated: CSARKGWNTEAFF.